This T cell receptor beta chain stems from a study of cytomegalovirus exposure and HLA in healthy donors. CDR3 size: 15 residues. The germline gives CDR1 SGDLS, CDR2 YYNGEE. Trimming took 4 bases from V and 3 from J, leaving 14 bases between them. Vbeta (60) and Jbeta (13) primers were used in the PCR. Produced via immunoSEQ multiplex PCR; TCRdb's table is partial and in-frame only. The data contain around 110,000 clones, around 85% of them seen just once; the ten biggest clones take up 3.5% to 4%. The origin of this receptor is a man between 60 and 75 years old in good health and CMV-seronegative. The sample consisted of PBMCs. The gene calls are TRBV9 and TRBJ1-3, with unresolved D. The CDR3 region has the DNA TGTGCCAGCAGCCCCCCTGGGAGAAATGGAAACACCATATATTTT. It yields the protein CASSPPGRNGNTIYF. Based on the CDR3 plus reference TRBV9 and TRBJ1-3, the full variable domain is DSGVTQTPKHLITATGQRVTLRCSPRSGDLSVYWYQQSLDQGLQFLIQYYNGEERAKGNILERFSAQQFPDLHSELNLSSLELGDSALYFCASSPPGRNGNTIYFGEGSWLTVV.